This TCR beta chain was sequenced during a study of blood T cell repertoires in COVID-19. After removal of 5 bases from V and 7 bases from J, the junction contained 14 bases not matched to a gene. Germline V gene sequence: CDR1 SEHNR, CDR2 FQNEAQ (reference sequence). The CDR3 is 16 amino acids. TCRdb's copy holds only in-frame clones and misses some; the assay was immunoSEQ multiplex PCR. Altogether approximately 150,000 clones are present, over 70% being singletons, with the ten largest covering approximately 5.1%. Material for sequencing was PBMCs or T cells enriched from blood (not recorded which). The chain couples TRBV7-9 to TRBJ2-1; TRBD2 agrees at 7 bases. This clonotype was obtained from a woman between 35 and 50 years old with acute COVID-19. Here the CDR3 reads CASSQRGGVGGNEQFF. In DNA form, the CDR3 reads TGTGCCAGCAGCCAGAGGGGAGGGGTTGGTGGGAATGAGCAGTTCTTC.